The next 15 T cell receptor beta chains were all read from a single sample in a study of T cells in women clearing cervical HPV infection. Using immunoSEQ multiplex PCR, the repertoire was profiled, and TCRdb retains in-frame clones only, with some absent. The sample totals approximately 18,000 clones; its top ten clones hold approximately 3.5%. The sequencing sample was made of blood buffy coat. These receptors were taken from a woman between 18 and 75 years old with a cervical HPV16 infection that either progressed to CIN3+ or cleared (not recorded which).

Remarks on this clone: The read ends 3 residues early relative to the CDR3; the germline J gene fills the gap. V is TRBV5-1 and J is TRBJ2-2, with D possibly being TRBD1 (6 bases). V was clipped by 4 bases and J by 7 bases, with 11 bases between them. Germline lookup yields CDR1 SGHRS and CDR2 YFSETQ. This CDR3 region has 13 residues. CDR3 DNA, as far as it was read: TGCGCCAGCAGCGTGCAGGGGTTCGGGGAG. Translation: CASSVQGFGE. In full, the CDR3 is CASSVQGFGELFF.

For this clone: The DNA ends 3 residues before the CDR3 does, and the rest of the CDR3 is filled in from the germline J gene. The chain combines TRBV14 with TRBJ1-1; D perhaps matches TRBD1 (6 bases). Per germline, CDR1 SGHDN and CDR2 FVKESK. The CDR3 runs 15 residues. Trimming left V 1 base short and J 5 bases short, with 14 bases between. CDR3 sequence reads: CASSQGWGGPTEAFF. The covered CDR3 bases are TGTGCCAGCAGCCAAGGGTGGGGGGGGCCGACTGAA.

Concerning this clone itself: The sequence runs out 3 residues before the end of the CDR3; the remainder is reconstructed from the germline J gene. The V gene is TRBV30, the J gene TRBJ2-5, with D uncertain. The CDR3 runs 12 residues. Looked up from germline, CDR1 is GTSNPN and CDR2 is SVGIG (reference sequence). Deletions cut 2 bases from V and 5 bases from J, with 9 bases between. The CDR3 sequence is CAWSWVGETQYF. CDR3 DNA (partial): TGTGCCTGGAGTTGGGTAGGGGAGACC.

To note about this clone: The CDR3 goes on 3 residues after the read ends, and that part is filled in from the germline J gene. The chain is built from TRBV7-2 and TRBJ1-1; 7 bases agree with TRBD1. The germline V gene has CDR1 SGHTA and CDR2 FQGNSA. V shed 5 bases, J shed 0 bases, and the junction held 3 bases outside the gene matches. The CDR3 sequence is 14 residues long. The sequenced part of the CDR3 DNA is TGTGCCAGCAGCCCGGACAGGTTGAACACTGAA. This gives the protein CASSPDRLNTE. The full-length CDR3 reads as CASSPDRLNTEAFF. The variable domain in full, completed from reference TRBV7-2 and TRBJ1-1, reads GAGVSQSPSNKVTEKGKDVELRCDPISGHTALYWYRQSLGQGLEFLIYFQGNSAPDKSGLPSDRFSAERTGGSVSTLTIQRTQQEDSAVYLCASSPDRLNTEAFFGQGTRLTVV.

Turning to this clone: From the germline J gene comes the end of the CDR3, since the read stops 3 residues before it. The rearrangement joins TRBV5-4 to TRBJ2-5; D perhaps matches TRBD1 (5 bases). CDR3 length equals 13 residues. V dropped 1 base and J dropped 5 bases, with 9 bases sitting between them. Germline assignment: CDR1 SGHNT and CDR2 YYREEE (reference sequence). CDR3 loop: CASSLQGGETQYF. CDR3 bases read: TGTGCCAGCAGCTTGCAGGGTGGGGAGACC.

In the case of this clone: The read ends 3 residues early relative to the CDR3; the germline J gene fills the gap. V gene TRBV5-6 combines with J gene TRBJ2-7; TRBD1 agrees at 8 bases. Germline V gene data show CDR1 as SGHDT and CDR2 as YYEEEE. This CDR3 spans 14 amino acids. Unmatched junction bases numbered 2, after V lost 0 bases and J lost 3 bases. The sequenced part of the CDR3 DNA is TGTGCCAGCAGCTTGGGACAGGGGATCTACGAG. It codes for CASSLGQGIYE. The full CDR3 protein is CASSLGQGIYEQYF. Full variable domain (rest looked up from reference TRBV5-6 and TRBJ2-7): DAGVTQSPTHLIKTRGQQVTLRCSPKSGHDTVSWYQQALGQGPQFIFQYYEEEERQRGNFPDRFSGHQFPNYSSELNVNALLLGDSALYLCASSLGQGIYEQYFGPGTRLTVT.

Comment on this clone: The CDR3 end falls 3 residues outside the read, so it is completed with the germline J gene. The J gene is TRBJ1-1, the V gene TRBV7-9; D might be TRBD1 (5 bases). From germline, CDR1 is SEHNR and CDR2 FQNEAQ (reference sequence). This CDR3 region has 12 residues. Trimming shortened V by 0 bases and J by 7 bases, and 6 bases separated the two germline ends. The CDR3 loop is CASSLAQGEAFF. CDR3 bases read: TGTGCCAGCAGCTTAGCGCAGGGTGAA.

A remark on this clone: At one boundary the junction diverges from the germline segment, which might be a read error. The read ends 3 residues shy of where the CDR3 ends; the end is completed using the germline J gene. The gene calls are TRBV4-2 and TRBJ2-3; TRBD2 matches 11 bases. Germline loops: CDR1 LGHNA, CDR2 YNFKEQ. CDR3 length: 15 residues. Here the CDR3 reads CASSQVAGGTDTQYF. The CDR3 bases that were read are TGCGCCAGCAGCCAAGTAGCGGGGGGGACAGATACG.

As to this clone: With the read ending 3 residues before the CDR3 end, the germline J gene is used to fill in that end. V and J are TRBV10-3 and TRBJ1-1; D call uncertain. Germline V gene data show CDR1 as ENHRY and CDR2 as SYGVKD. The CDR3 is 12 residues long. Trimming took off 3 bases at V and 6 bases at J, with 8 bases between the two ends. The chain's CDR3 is CAISERASEAFF. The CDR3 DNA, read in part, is TGTGCCATCAGTGAAAGAGCTTCTGAA.

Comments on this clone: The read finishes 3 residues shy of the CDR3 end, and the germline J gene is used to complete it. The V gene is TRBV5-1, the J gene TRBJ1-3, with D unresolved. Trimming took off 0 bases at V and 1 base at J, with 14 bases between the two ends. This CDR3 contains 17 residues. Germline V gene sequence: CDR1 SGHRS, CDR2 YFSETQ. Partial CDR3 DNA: TGCGCCAGCAGCTTGGCCCTGGCCAGACTATCTGGAAACACC. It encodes CASSLALARLSGNT. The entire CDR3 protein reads CASSLALARLSGNTIYF.

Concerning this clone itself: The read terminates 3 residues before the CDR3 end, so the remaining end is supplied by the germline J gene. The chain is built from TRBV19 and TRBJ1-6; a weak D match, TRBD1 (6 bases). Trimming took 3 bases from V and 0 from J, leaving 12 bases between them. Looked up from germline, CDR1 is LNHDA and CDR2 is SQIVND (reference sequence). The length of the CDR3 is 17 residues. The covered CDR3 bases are TGTGCCAGTAGTATGGGACACCAAATCTCCTATAATTCACCC. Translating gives CASSMGHQISYNSP. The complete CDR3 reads CASSMGHQISYNSPLHF.

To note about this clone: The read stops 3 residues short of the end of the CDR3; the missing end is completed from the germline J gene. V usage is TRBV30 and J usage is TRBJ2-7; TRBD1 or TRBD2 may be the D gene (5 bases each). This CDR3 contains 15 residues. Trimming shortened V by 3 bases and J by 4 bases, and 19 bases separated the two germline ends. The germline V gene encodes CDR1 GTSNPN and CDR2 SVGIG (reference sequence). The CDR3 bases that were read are TGTGCCTGGAGCACAGAGAGGGGTATTAATTACGAG. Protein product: CAWSTERGINYE. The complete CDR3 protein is CAWSTERGINYEQYF.

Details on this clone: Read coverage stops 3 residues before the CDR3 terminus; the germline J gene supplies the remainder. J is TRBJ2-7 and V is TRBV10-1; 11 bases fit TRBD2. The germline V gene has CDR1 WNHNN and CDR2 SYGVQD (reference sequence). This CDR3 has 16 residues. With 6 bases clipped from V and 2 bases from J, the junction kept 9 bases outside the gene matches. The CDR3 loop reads CASRPTSGVPTYEQYF. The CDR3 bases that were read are TGCGCCAGCAGGCCGACTAGCGGGGTGCCTACCTACGAG.

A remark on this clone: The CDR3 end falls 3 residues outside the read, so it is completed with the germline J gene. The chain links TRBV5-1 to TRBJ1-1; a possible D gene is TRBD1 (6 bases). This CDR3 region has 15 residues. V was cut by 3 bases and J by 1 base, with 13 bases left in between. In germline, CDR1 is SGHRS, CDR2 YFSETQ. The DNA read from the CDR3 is TGCGCCAGCAGCTCCCTGGGGGCTAAGAACACTGAA. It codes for CASSSLGAKNTE. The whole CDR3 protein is CASSSLGAKNTEAFF.

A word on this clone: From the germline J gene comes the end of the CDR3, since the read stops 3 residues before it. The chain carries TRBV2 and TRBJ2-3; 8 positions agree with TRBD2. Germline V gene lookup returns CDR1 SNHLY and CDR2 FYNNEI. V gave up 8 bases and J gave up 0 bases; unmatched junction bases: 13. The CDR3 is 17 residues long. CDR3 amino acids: CASRVGGGGTSTDTQYF. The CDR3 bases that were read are TGTGCCAGCCGCGTCGGGGGCGGGGGGACTAGCACAGATACG.